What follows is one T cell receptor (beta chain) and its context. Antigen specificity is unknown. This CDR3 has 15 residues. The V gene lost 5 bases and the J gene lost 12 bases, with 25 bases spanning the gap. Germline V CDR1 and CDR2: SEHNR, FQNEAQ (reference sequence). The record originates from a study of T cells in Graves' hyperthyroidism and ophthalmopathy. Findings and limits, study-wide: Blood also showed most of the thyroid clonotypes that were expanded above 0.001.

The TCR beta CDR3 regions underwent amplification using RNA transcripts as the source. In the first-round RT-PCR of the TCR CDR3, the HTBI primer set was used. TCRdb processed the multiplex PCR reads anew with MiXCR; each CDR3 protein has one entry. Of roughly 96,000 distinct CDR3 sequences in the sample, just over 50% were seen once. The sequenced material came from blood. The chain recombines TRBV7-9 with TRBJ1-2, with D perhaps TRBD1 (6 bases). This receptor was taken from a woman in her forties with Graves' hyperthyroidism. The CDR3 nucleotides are TGTGCCAGCAGCCCAATCAGGGGTGGCAGCTCTGGAAACACCTTC. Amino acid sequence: CASSPIRGGSSGNTF.